This T cell receptor beta chain emerged from a study of regulatory T cells in long-lasting Graves disease. The germline V gene has CDR1 MDHEN and CDR2 SYDVKM. The J segment lost 8 bases and the V segment lost 5 bases, leaving 14 bases of the junction unmatched. The CDR3 contains 15 residues. TCR beta libraries were built with iRepertoire HTBI primers and Arm-PCR of CDR3 regions. One entry per CDR3 protein results from TCRdb running MiXCR on the multiplex PCR reads. In the table there are some 430,000 distinct CDR3 sequences, 20% to 25% of which are singletons. The time point: persistent/refractory GD, antithyroid drugs over 5 years with positive TRAb. PBMC RNA was the source of the TCR library. The guidelines of the American Thyroid Association were the basis for diagnosing Graves' disease. EDTA tubes held roughly 9.2 milliliters of peripheral blood from each patient. This clonotype was detected many times.

The gene calls are TRBV28 and TRBJ1-2; 7 bases are a match to TRBD1. Specimen: peripheral blood mononuclear cells (PBMCs), collected when the disease was refractory, from a patient treated with antithyroid drugs. This TCR came from a female donor with Graves disease. The CDR3 here is CASSPAQGPLRGYTF. The CDR3 coding sequence is TGTGCCAGCAGTCCGGCACAGGGGCCACTAAGGGGCTACACCTTC.